Described below is a single T cell receptor beta chain sequence and its context. This clonotype was detected a few times. The clone's antigen remains unknown. A much larger clone differs by one base, so this may be a read error. Including cysteine and phenylalanine, the CDR3 has 14 amino acids. Here the CDR3 DNA is all that survives: 42 bases in frame from base 1. For CDR1 and CDR2, the germline V gene lists SGHTA and FQGTGA. V is clipped by 5 bases and J by 0 bases, and the sequence between their germline boundaries is 9 bases long. The sample comes from a study of regulatory T cells in long-lasting Graves disease (dated by TCRdb to about 2021). Regarding the study in general: Antithyroid drugs had been taken for less than 3 months by newly diagnosed Graves' disease patients. The study took place in China and was registered as a clinical trial. Persistent Graves' disease patients were compared with newly diagnosed Graves' disease patients by peripheral blood TCR sequencing and RNA sequencing. TCR sequencing covered approximately 13 persistent and 20 newly diagnosed Graves' disease patients, 33 samples in total.

Library creation used multiplex PCR. Sequencing was carried out with an Illumina HiSeq 4000. TCR beta libraries were built with iRepertoire HTBI primers and Arm-PCR amplification of CDR3 regions. PCR products were gel purified before sequencing. The paper's processing steps were these. Gene usage analysis of CDR3 amino acid clonotypes relied on the roughly 60 TRBV and over 13 TRBJ segments identified across samples. Filtered high-quality paired reads were merged into contigs using COPE and FqMerger. BLAST was used to align contigs to the IMGT TRBV, TRBD and TRBJ reference genes, and CDR3 was defined following IMGT. Clonotypes above 0.1% frequency were classified as highly expanded clones. Repertoire diversity was measured by Shannon entropy, and V-J evenness by the Gini coefficient. A clonotype was considered public if more than one individual shared it. TCRdb ran its own pipeline on the public reads, namely fastp trimming at Q25 and MiXCR clone calling, and kept in-frame beta chains. Rows merge per CDR3 protein into single entries with the most common DNA and genes. TCRdb, rather than the study authors, made the V and J calls. The sample has about 560,000 distinct CDR3 sequences on record, roughly 16% of them singletons. The ten largest account for about 12% of the sample.

What the work shows at the level of the full study, not this receptor alone: Sequencing and analysis were restricted to the TCR beta chain. Persistent disease showed preferential use of TRBV28, TRBJ1-2 and TRBJ2-5, whereas newly diagnosed disease favored TRBV20-1 and TRBJ2-1. The authors noted that the small sample size was a limitation that may lower accuracy. Persistent Graves' disease patients showed lower TCR Shannon entropy and fewer highly expanded clones than newly diagnosed patients, suggesting clonal expansion. The study examined only peripheral blood because the primary lesion, thyroid tissue, could not be accessed. Patients with persistent disease shared more public clonotypes (over 2,500) than newly diagnosed patients did (966).

The time point label for this specimen denotes: newly diagnosed GD, antithyroid drugs for less than 3 months. For both TCR sequencing and RNA sequencing, RNA was extracted from PBMCs using TRIzol. Graves' disease was diagnosed according to American Thyroid Association guidelines. Patients for the study were recruited at an endocrinology department in Xi'an, China. From each patient, around 9.3 milliliters of peripheral blood was collected into an EDTA anticoagulant tube. Ficoll Paque Plus density gradient separation was used to isolate PBMCs, and no further T cell sorting was done. RNA quality was checked with an Agilent 2100 Bioanalyzer and agarose gel, and concentration with a NanoDrop 2000. These data were likewise used in another study, on T cells in Graves' hyperthyroidism and ophthalmopathy. As the second study states: Stable Graves' hyperthyroidism was defined as the absence of progression to ophthalmopathy over 18 months of follow-up. Hyperthyroidism patients were newly diagnosed, had a disease duration of under 2 months, and were aged 18 to 65 years. Exclusion was applied to patients with uncontrolled infections, other autoimmune diseases, pregnancy or lactation. Clinical symptoms, serum thyroxine and TRAb, thyroid ultrasound, and orbital computed tomography formed the basis for the diagnoses. The TCR CDR3 was subjected to a first round of RT-PCR using the HTBI primer set and the Qiagen OneStep RT-PCR kit. Most expanded thyroid clonotypes (frequency above 0.001) were also detected in blood, a finding suggesting that blood repertoires may reflect thyroid immune responses. In cross-validation, a model built on a 13 V-J signature told ophthalmopathy apart from stable hyperthyroidism with approximately 90% sensitivity and roughly 81% specificity, and in testing the same model reached 80%/75%. In validation, the model predicted progression to ophthalmopathy a median of 6.5 months before onset, with 65% to 71% sensitivity and more than 72% specificity. To identify TCR V-J signatures that set the groups apart, the researchers used a discovery cohort of about a hundred patients, made up of roughly 40 with Graves' ophthalmopathy and about 60 with stable Graves' hyperthyroidism. Whether ophthalmopathy could be predicted prospectively was tested in an independent validation cohort made up of 18 to 20 hyperthyroidism patients plus 17 patients who later progressed to ophthalmopathy. The 100 or so discovery patients were divided at random into training and test sets in a 7:3 ratio. In addition, the study compared T-cell repertoires in thyroid tissue and in blood from about six Graves' hyperthyroidism patients. After blood sampling, hyperthyroidism patients were treated with methimazole at a starting dose of 30 mg daily, and ophthalmopathy patients were treated with high-dose intravenous methylprednisolone. A second multiplex PCR round built the libraries, followed by size selection and purification. Sequencing of the libraries was done on an Illumina HiSeq2000 using paired-end 100 bp reads. SOAPnuke was used to process the raw data, with reads discarded if the reads contained adapters or uncalled bases, had a mean Phred below 15, or lacked an exact constant-primer or identifier match. COPE v1.2.5 was used to merge the high-quality paired reads, and each unique nucleotide sequence was defined as a clonotype. MiTCR v1.1 was used to align clonotypes to the IMGT TRBV, TRBD and TRBJ reference segments. The analysis was restricted to V-J combinations with a frequency above 0.0001, which together covered 99% to 99.2% of the repertoires. A TCS score was defined as the ratio of F50 (clonal expansion) to E x V (chaos), with BLOSUM62-based TCRdist applied between CDR3 peptides within each V-J. Welch's t-statistics and random forest reduced fewer than 600 V-J features to about 13, which were used in a naive Bayes classifier (R e1071). Sample size was not statistically predetermined, and blinding of investigators to group allocation was not performed. According to the paper, TCR Vbeta CDR3 sequencing was carried out on 135 peripheral blood samples, which came from fewer than 50 ophthalmopathy, under 80 hyperthyroidism and some 17 progressor patients.

The V and J segments used are TRBV7-3 and TRBJ2-3; the D gene identity is not certain. The sequence came from a man younger than 35 with Graves disease. Donor details come from another sample of the same person, matched by shared clones. The sequenced sample was peripheral blood mononuclear cells (PBMCs), obtained at new diagnosis, from a patient treated with antithyroid drugs. The DNA sequence reads TGTGCCAGCAGCCCAGTGGGAAGCACAGATACGCAGTATTTT. It codes for CASSPVGSTDTQYF. With all but the CDR3 taken from the reference TRBV7-3 and TRBJ2-3 genes, the full variable domain is: GAGVSQTPSNKVTEKGKYVELRCDPISGHTALYWYRQSLGQGPEFLIYFQGTGAADDSGLPNDRFFAVRPEGSVSTLKIQRTERGDSAVYLCASSPVGSTDTQYFGPGTRLTVL.